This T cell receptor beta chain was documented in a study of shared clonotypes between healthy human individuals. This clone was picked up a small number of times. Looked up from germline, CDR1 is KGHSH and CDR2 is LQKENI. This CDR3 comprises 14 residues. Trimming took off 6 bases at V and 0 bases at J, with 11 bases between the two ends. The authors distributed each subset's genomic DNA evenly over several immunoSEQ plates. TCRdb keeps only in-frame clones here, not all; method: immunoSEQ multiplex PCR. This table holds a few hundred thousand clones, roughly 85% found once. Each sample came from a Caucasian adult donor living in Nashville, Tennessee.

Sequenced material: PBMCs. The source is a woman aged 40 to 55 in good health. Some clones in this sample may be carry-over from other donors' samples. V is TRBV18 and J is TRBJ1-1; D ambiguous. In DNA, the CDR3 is TGTGCCAGCTCGTCTGCCTCCGTGAACACTGAAGCTTTCTTT. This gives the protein CASSSASVNTEAFF.